This entry describes one T cell receptor beta chain. Its antigen is unknown. The V end was cut by 6 bases, the J end by 6 bases, with 18 bases between. The CDR3 totals 15 residues. Germline lookup yields CDR1 SGHNT and CDR2 YENEEA. This sample is part of a study of siplizumab effects on memory and regulatory T cells. Assays covered roughly 9.8 x 10^4 TCR templates per sample. TCRdb keeps only in-frame clones here, not all; method: immunoSEQ multiplex PCR. This sample has about 100,000 clones; about 93% occur once, and the top ten carry around 1.5%. The study's findings and limits: Naive T cell populations appeared to exhibit greater diversity than memory cells and appeared to be major alloresponse contributors. Naive-or-memory phenotypes were unassignable for roughly 75-96% of proliferating CD4+ or CD8+ clones. Alloreactive sequences tracing back to unstimulated CD4+ memory cells were significantly reduced by siplizumab.

The sequencing sample was made of non-Treg CD4+ T cells sorted from blood. The chain uses TRBV11-3 and TRBJ2-1; D might be TRBD1 or TRBD2, each matching 5 bases. This TCR derives from a human donor in good health. The CDR3 nucleotides read TGTGCCAGCAGTCCACGAGGGGCTTATGGCAATGAGCAGTTCTTC. It is translated as CASSPRGAYGNEQFF.